The entry that follows covers one T cell receptor beta chain sequence. Its matching antigen is unknown. The same CDR3 also results from other DNA sequences found in this sample. A multiplex PCR was run with 60 Vbeta primers and 13 Jbeta primers. The table came from immunoSEQ multiplex PCR; TCRdb's copy has only in-frame clones and leaves some out. The data hold 150,000 to 200,000 clones, with about 88% observed a single time. The data were taken from a study of cytomegalovirus exposure and HLA in healthy donors. Whole-study findings and limits: Most TCR sequences proved rare, with some public TCRs found in many donors.

The CDR3 loop spans 14 amino acids. Trimming took off 0 bases at V and 2 bases at J, with 8 bases between the two ends. The V gene's germline CDR1 is SGHRS and CDR2 YFSETQ. The J gene is TRBJ2-5, the V gene TRBV5-1; maybe TRBD1 (5 bases). The receptor's source is a girl less than two years old in good health and CMV-seronegative. The sample comprised PBMCs. This chain's CDR3 is CASSLGGGQETQYF. CDR3 coding DNA: TGCGCCAGCAGCTTGGGGGGCGGTCAAGAGACCCAGTACTTC.